The entry below gives a single T cell receptor beta chain sequence along with its context. This sample was included in a study of blood T cell repertoires in COVID-19. Study-wide background: Whether acute or convalescent, the COVID-19 samples came from the United States, Italy and Spain. T cells, B-cell-depleted T cells, or PBMCs provided the cDNA or gDNA that served as material.

Study processing details: Amplifying reference gene primers gave estimates of nucleated cell counts. This table comes from immunoSEQ multiplex PCR, and its TCRdb copy is limited to in-frame clones, with some not included. Clone size and V and J calls were adopted from that table, with D and trimming inferred from the DNA. The sample consists of 90,000 or so clones, roughly 77% of them appearing once. Germline CDR1 and CDR2: SGHRS and YFSETQ. The CDR3 has 15 residues. Trimming pared 4 bases from V and 0 bases from J, leaving 10 bases between. Sample: peripheral blood. The receptor was derived from a human donor in a cohort sampled during active COVID-19. The chain couples TRBV5-1 to TRBJ1-4; D gene ambiguous. DNA for the CDR3: TGCGCCAGCAGCCCCCGGGTAGCAACTAATGAAAAACTGTTTTTT. It encodes CASSPRVATNEKLFF.